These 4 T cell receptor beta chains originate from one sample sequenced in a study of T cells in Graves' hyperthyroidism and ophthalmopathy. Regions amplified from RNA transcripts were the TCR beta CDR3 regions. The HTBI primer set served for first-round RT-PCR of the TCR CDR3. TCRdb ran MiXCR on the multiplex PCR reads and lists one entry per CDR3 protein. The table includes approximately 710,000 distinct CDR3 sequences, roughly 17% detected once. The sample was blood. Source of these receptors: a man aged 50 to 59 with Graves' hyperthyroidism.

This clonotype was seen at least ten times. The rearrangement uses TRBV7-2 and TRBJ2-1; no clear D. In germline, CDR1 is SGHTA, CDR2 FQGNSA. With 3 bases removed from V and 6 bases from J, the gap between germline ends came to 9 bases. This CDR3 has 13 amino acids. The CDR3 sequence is CASSFEWGNEQFF. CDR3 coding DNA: TGTGCCAGCAGCTTTGAGTGGGGCAATGAGCAGTTCTTC.

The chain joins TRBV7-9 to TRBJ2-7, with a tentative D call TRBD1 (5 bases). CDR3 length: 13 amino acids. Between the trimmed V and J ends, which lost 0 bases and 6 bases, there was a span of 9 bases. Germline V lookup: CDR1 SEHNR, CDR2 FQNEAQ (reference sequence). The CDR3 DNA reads TGTGCCAGCAGCTTAGCTGTGGGGCGCGAGCAGTACTTC. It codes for CASSLAVGREQYF.

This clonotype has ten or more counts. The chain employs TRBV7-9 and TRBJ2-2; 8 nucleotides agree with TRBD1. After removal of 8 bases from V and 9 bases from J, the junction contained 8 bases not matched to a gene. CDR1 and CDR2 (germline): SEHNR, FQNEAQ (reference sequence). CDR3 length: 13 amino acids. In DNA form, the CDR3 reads TGTGCCAGCGGGACAGGCGATGAACGGGAGCTGTTTTTT. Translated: CASGTGDERELFF. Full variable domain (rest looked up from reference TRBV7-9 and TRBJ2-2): DTGVSQNPRHKITKRGQNVTFRCDPISEHNRLYWYRQTLGQGPEFLTYFQNEAQLEKSRLLSDRFSAERPKGSFSTLEIQRTEQGDSAMYLCASGTGDERELFFGEGSRLTVL.

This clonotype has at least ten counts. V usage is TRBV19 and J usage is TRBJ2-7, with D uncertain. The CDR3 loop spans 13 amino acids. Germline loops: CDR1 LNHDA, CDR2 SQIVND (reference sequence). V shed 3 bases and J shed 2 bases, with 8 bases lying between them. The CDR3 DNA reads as TGTGCCAGTAGTATGTTTGGGACCTACGAGCAGTACTTC. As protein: CASSMFGTYEQYF.